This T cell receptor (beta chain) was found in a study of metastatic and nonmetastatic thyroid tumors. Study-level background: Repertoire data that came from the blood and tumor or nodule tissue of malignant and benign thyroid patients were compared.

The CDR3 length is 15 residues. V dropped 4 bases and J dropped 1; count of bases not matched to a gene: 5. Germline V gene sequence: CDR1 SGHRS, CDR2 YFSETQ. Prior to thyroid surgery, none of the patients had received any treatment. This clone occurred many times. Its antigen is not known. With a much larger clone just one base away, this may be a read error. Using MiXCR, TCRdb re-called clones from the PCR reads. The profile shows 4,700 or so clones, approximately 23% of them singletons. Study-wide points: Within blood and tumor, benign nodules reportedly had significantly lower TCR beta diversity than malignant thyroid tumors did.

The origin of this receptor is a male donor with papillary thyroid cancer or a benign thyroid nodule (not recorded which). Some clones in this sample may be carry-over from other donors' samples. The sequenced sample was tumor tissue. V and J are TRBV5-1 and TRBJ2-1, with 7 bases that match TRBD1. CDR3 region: CASSPGTASYNEQFF. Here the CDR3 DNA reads TGCGCCAGCAGCCCCGGGACAGCTTCCTACAATGAGCAGTTCTTC.